The 9 T cell receptor beta chains below all came from one sample that was sequenced in a study of blood T cell repertoires in COVID-19. Libraries were prepared by immunoSEQ multiplex PCR; TCRdb keeps only in-frame clonotypes and omits some of them. The sample includes roughly 180,000 clones, about 88% of them seen just once. The specimen sequenced was peripheral blood. The source is a woman aged 25 to 45 with active or convalescent COVID-19.

The chain employs TRBV4-1 and TRBJ1-4; D call uncertain. The CDR3 is made up of 14 amino acids. The germline V and J ends were trimmed by 2 bases and 3 bases, with 7 bases remaining between them. Germline values: CDR1 MGHRA, CDR2 YSYEKL. For the CDR3, the DNA is TGCGCCAGCAGCCAAAGCTCGGCTAATGAAAAACTGTTTTTT. Its protein is CASSQSSANEKLFF.

CDR3 sequence reads: CASSLSPQGDYGYTF. The DNA for the CDR3 is TGTGCCAGCAGCTTATCCCCACAGGGCGACTATGGCTACACCTTC. The chain links TRBV7-6 to TRBJ1-2; D may be TRBD1 (6 bases). The CDR3 has 15 residues. The ends were cut back, 2 bases at V and 3 bases at J, with 13 bases in the middle. Germline-derived CDR1 and CDR2 are SGHVS and FNYEAQ.

The chain combines TRBV2 with TRBJ1-4; 9 bases match TRBD1. Germline CDR1 reads SNHLY; CDR2 reads FYNNEI. V lost 3 bases and J lost 8; bases outside the gene matches: 7. This CDR3 has 15 amino acids. The CDR3 here is CASSEGTGSYEKLFF. The CDR3 DNA is TGTGCCAGCAGTGAGGGGACAGGGTCATACGAAAAACTGTTTTTT.

The chain joins TRBV27 to TRBJ2-7, with 8 bases fitting TRBD1. The length of the CDR3 is 15 residues. CDR1 is MNHEY, CDR2 SMNVEV, per germline (reference sequence). The V segment lost 6 bases and the J segment 1 base; nucleotides outside the gene matches: 8. The CDR3 is CASSLGQVPSYEQYF. CDR3 coding DNA: TGTGCCAGCAGCCTGGGACAGGTACCATCCTACGAGCAGTACTTC.

The rearrangement joins TRBV6-1 to TRBJ1-4; unclear D gene. Germline lookup yields CDR1 MNHNS and CDR2 SASEGT. The CDR3 covers 13 residues. V lost 2 bases to trimming and J lost 8 bases, with 9 bases between them. The CDR3 DNA sequence: TGTGCCAGCAGTGAAAGGAGGGAAGAAAAACTGTTTTTT. This sequence encodes CASSERREEKLFF.

The chain employs TRBV9 and TRBJ1-2, with D possibly being TRBD1 (5 bases). Per the germline V gene, CDR1 is SGDLS and CDR2 is YYNGEE. V was trimmed by 5 bases and J by 0 bases, leaving 8 bases between them. The CDR3 extends over 13 amino acids. The chain's CDR3 is CASRGPTNYGYTF. CDR3 DNA: TGTGCCAGCAGGGGGCCTACTAACTATGGCTACACCTTC.

A remark on this clone: Germline and junction disagree at one end, which may indicate a read error. The chain uses TRBV6-5 and TRBJ2-7; possibly TRBD1 for D (6 bases). Looked up from germline, CDR1 is MNHEY and CDR2 is SVGAGI. The CDR3 length is 12 residues. CDR3 loop: CASGRGSCEQYF. CDR3 bases: TGTGCCAGCGGCAGGGGTTCCTGCGAGCAGTACTTC.

This clone has a single count. The V call is TRBV27, the J call TRBJ1-2; D is unclear. Trimming stripped 6 bases from V and 6 bases from J, with 17 bases between. The CDR3 sequence is 14 residues long. CDR1 is MNHEY and CDR2 is SMNVEV in the germline V gene (reference sequence). The CDR3 coding sequence is TGTGCCAGCAGCCTCACCGGCAGGCACAATGGCTACACCTTC. Encoded protein: CASSLTGRHNGYTF.

This rearrangement joins TRBV7-8 to TRBJ1-5; the D gene is possibly TRBD1 (5 bases). The CDR3 is 13 residues long. Trimming shortened V by 3 bases and J by 11 bases, and 14 bases separated the two germline ends. Germline CDR1 is SGHVS and CDR2 is FQNEAQ. CDR3 nucleotide sequence: TGTGCCAGCAGCTTTGCCGGTTCGGGGGCCCAGCATTTT. Protein sequence: CASSFAGSGAQHF. Combining the CDR3 with reference TRBV7-8 and TRBJ1-5 gives the whole variable domain GAGVSQSPRYKVAKRGQDVALRCDPISGHVSLFWYQQALGQGPEFLTYFQNEAQLDKSGLPSDRFFAERPEGSVSTLKIQRTQQEDSAVYLCASSFAGSGAQHFGDGTRLSIL.